This T cell receptor beta chain stems from a study of identical twins. General observations from the study: Zero-insertion results could be subject to partial confounding by invariant MAIT and iNKT cells.

Every donor was a healthy Caucasian. This clonotype was seen more than once but under ten times. The antigen is unknown. TCRdb ran MiXCR on the 5' RACE reads and lists one entry per CDR3 protein. The repertoire has hundreds of thousands of distinct CDR3 sequences, 15% to 20% of them found once; the top ten carry about an eighth. Germline V CDR1 and CDR2: SSHAT, FNYEAQ (reference sequence). The CDR3 runs to 16 residues. V dropped 6 bases and J dropped 0; count of bases not matched to a gene: 5. The data also belong to a second study, concerning T cells expressing NK-cell markers.

Sequencing input: PBMCs. The receptor's source is a woman between 18 and 30 years old in good health. The rearrangement links TRBV7-7 to TRBJ2-2; TRBD1 agrees at 9 bases. CDR3 in amino acids: CASRLGTGTNTGELFF. Here the CDR3 DNA reads TGTGCCAGCAGATTGGGGACAGGGACGAACACCGGGGAGCTGTTTTTT.